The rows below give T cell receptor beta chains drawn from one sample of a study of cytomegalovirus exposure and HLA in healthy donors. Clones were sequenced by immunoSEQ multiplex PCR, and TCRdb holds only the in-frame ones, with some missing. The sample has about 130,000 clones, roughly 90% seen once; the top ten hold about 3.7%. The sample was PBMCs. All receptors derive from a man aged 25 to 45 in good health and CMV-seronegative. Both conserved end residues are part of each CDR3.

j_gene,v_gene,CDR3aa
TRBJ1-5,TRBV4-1,CASSQVLQQNQPQHF
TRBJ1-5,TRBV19,CASSASPDRGNQPQHF
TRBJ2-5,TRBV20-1,CSARKGETQYF
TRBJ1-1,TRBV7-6,CASSLGQGTNTEAFF
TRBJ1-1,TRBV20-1,CSAIDGGEAFF
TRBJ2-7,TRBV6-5,CASSYTGRGYEQYF
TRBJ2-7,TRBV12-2,CASRSWTGGAEQYF
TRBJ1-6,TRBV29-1,CSVQQDRYNSPLHF
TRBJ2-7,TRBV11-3,CASSSQGSYEQYF
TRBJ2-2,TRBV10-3,CARSTGETGELFF
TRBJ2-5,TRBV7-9,CASSVGGQETQYF
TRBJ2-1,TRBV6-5,CASSPLIAGEQFF
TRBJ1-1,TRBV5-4,CASSTPRGVRTEAFF
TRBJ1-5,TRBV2,CASSLDRVAQPQHF
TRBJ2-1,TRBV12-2,CASRLDGTGDDEQFF
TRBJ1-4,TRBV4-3,CASSQVSGGSEKLFF
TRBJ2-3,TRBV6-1,CASTGTGDPNTQYF
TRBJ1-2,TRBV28,CASTYTPGQGHYGYTF
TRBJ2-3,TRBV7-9,CASSPRGPDTQYF
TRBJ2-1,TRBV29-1,CSVVSRGGNNEQFF
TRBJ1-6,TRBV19,CASSIRGMSYNSPLHF
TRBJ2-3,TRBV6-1,CASSEQGVSDTQYF
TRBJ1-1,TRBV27,CASIGGPDTEAFF
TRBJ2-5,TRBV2,CASLRGPGETQYF
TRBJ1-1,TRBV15,CATSRGGQGFAEAFF
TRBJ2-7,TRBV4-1,CASSQEEDRDEQYF
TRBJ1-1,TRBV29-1,CSVDGKNTEAFF
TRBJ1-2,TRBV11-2,CASSWGQGTYGYTF
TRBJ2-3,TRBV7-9,CASSPRTSGVPDTQYF
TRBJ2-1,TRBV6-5,CATLASGGANEQFF
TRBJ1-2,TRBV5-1,CASSLGTGFGLGYTF
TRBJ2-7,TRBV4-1,CASSPNRDSHEQYF
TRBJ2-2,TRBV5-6,CASSTHPGVVKTGELFF
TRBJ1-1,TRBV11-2,CASSHGLTNTEAFF